The 29 T cell receptor beta chains presented below share a single source sample, sequenced in a study of cytomegalovirus exposure and HLA in healthy donors. Vbeta (60) and Jbeta (13) primers were used in the PCR. The method was immunoSEQ multiplex PCR; TCRdb's version includes in-frame clones alone and lacks a portion of them. The data show 140,000 or so clones, approximately 81% seen once. Sequencing used PBMCs. The receptors derive from a middle-aged woman in good health and CMV-seropositive.

The chain combines TRBV19 with TRBJ1-1; D is ambiguous. The germline V gene encodes CDR1 LNHDA and CDR2 SQIVND (reference sequence). V gave up 2 bases and J gave up 3 bases, with 7 bases separating them. The CDR3 contains 13 residues. The CDR3 bases are TGTGCCAGTAGTATAAGAGGGTACACTGAAGCTTTCTTT. Translating it yields CASSIRGYTEAFF.

The chain employs TRBV10-3 and TRBJ2-3, with D possibly matching TRBD2 (6 bases). The CDR3 extends over 13 amino acids. CDR1 is ENHRY, CDR2 SYGVKD, per germline. The V end lost 11 bases, the J end lost 2 bases, and 14 bases lay between the germline ends. CDR3 in amino acids: CAAAWGDTDTQYF. CDR3 DNA sequence: TGTGCCGCCGCCTGGGGGGACACAGATACGCAGTATTTT.

The V call is TRBV28, the J call TRBJ2-7; perhaps TRBD2 as D (5 bases). Trimming shortened V by 5 bases and J by 4 bases, and 18 bases separated the two germline ends. Germline values: CDR1 MDHEN, CDR2 SYDVKM. The CDR3 is made up of 15 amino acids. The CDR3 spells CASSPSGVGRYEQYF. The CDR3 bases are TGTGCCAGCAGTCCATCCGGGGTCGGACGTTACGAGCAGTACTTC.

The chain combines TRBV15 with TRBJ2-7; D not resolved. The germline V gene has CDR1 LNHNV and CDR2 YYDKDF (reference sequence). Trimming pared 5 bases from V and 1 base from J, leaving 12 bases between. CDR3 length: 14 amino acids. CDR3 region: CATSDVVESYEQYF. As DNA, the CDR3 is TGTGCCACCAGCGATGTTGTGGAGTCCTACGAGCAGTACTTC. The full variable domain, completed using reference TRBV15 and TRBJ2-7, is DAMVIQNPRYQVTQFGKPVTLSCSQTLNHNVMYWYQQKSSQAPKLLFHYYDKDFNNEADTPDNFQSRRPNTSFCFLDIRSPGLGDTAMYLCATSDVVESYEQYFGPGTRLTVT.

This clone was observed a handful of times. The rearrangement links TRBV6-5 to TRBJ1-1, with D possibly being TRBD1 (5 bases). The CDR3 is 14 residues long. Trimming took off 6 bases at V and 1 base at J, with 12 bases between the two ends. The V gene's germline CDR1 is MNHEY and CDR2 SVGAGI. CDR3 protein: CASSPGFGNTEAFF. CDR3 sequence (DNA): TGTGCCAGCAGCCCAGGGTTCGGGAACACTGAAGCTTTCTTT.

The rearrangement uses TRBV7-8 and TRBJ1-2, with a tentative D call TRBD1 (5 bases). Trimming took off 1 base at V and 2 bases at J, with 8 bases between the two ends. Germline CDR1 is SGHVS and CDR2 is FQNEAQ. CDR3 size: 14 residues. DNA of the CDR3: TGTGCCAGCAGCTTAGGTCGACAGAACTATGGCTACACCTTC. Its protein product is CASSLGRQNYGYTF. Using reference TRBV7-8 and TRBJ1-2 for the parts outside the CDR3, the full variable domain is GAGVSQSPRYKVAKRGQDVALRCDPISGHVSLFWYQQALGQGPEFLTYFQNEAQLDKSGLPSDRFFAERPEGSVSTLKIQRTQQEDSAVYLCASSLGRQNYGYTFGSGTRLTVV.

V and J are TRBV27 and TRBJ1-2; 9 bases are shared with TRBD1. CDR1 and CDR2 from the germline V gene are MNHEY and SMNVEV (reference sequence). V lost 6 bases to trimming and J lost 0 bases; unmatched junction nucleotides: 5. The CDR3 consists of 15 residues. The CDR3 region is CASSLDRGANYGYTF. The CDR3 coding sequence is TGTGCCAGCAGCCTCGACAGGGGGGCTAACTATGGCTACACCTTC.

This clone was observed a single time. This sequence joins TRBV7-2 and TRBJ1-2, with a tentative D call TRBD1 (5 bases). This CDR3 region has 16 residues. V lost 6 bases and J 4 bases, leaving 21 bases between the germline ends. Germline CDR1 and CDR2: SGHTA and FQGNSA. CDR3 residues: CASSQGVASGVYGYTF. The CDR3, as DNA: TGTGCCAGCAGTCAAGGGGTCGCCTCTGGGGTCTATGGCTACACCTTC.

As for this clone: The identical CDR3 is also encoded by other nucleotide sequences in the sample. CDR3 DNA: TGTGCCAGCAGCTTGAGCGGGAGTTCCTACAATGAGCAGTTCTTC. Translated, it gives CASSLSGSSYNEQFF. The chain recombines TRBV7-6 with TRBJ2-1; TRBD2 matches at 8 bases. The CDR3 extends over 15 amino acids. Germline values: CDR1 SGHVS, CDR2 FNYEAQ. V trimming: 3 bases; J trimming: 1 base; junction bases outside the gene matches: 2. The variable domain in full, completed from reference TRBV7-6 and TRBJ2-1, reads GAGVSQSPRYKVTKRGQDVALRCDPISGHVSLYWYRQALGQGPEFLTYFNYEAQQDKSGLPNDRFSAERPEGSISTLTIQRTEQRDSAMYRCASSLSGSSYNEQFFGPGTRLTVL.

The V gene is TRBV7-2, the J gene TRBJ2-3, with 7 bases lining up with TRBD2. The CDR3 runs to 15 residues. The V and J ends lost 5 bases and 0 bases, in that order; junction bases with no gene match: 5. Looked up from germline, CDR1 is SGHTA and CDR2 is FQGNSA. CDR3 sequence reads: CASSPSGVSTDTQYF. The DNA for the CDR3 is TGTGCCAGCAGCCCAAGCGGGGTTAGCACAGATACGCAGTATTTT.

This chain joins TRBV5-1 and TRBJ1-1; D is undetermined. There are 13 residues in the CDR3. V dropped 3 bases and J dropped 1 base, with 7 bases sitting between them. Looked up from germline, CDR1 is SGHRS and CDR2 is YFSETQ. CDR3 coding DNA: TGCGCCAGCAGCTCCCAGAAGAACACTGAAGCTTTCTTT. Translating it yields CASSSQKNTEAFF.

The V and J genes are TRBV5-1 and TRBJ2-5, with a possible D match to TRBD2 (5 bases). Per the germline V gene, CDR1 is SGHRS and CDR2 is YFSETQ. Deletions cut 0 bases from V and 4 bases from J, with 10 bases between. The CDR3 is 14 amino acids. CDR3: CASSLESGAETQYF. Here the CDR3 DNA reads TGCGCCAGCAGCTTGGAGAGCGGAGCAGAGACCCAGTACTTC.

This clone was observed a single time. This chain uses TRBV7-9 with TRBJ2-3; 8 bases line up with TRBD2. The CDR3 is made up of 14 amino acids. Losses at the gene ends were 5 bases for V and 5 bases for J; bases not matched to a gene: 6. Germline V gene sequence: CDR1 SEHNR, CDR2 FQNEAQ (reference sequence). The CDR3 DNA is TGTGCCAGCAGCCCCCGGGGGGGCCAAGATACGCAGTATTTT. It translates to CASSPRGGQDTQYF. Full variable domain (rest looked up from reference TRBV7-9 and TRBJ2-3): DTGVSQNPRHKITKRGQNVTFRCDPISEHNRLYWYRQTLGQGPEFLTYFQNEAQLEKSRLLSDRFSAERPKGSFSTLEIQRTEQGDSAMYLCASSPRGGQDTQYFGPGTRLTVL.

This clone has a handful of counts. The V and J genes are TRBV29-1 and TRBJ1-1, with no clear D. Trimming took 4 bases from V and 5 from J, leaving 11 bases between them. Germline CDR1 and CDR2: SQVTM and ANQGSEA. The CDR3 length is 12 residues. In nucleotides, the CDR3 is TGCAGCGTTGTCCCCACCGGGACTGAAGCTTTCTTT. This encodes CSVVPTGTEAFF.

The chain has TRBV30 and TRBJ2-1; TRBD2 matches at 7 bases. V gave up 4 bases and J gave up 2 bases; unmatched junction bases: 5. The length of the CDR3 is 14 residues. Germline CDR1 reads GTSNPN; CDR2 reads SVGIG (reference sequence). The CDR3 protein is CAWTGRETYNEQFF. CDR3 coding DNA: TGTGCCTGGACCGGGCGGGAGACCTACAATGAGCAGTTCTTC.

J is TRBJ2-5 and V is TRBV6-6; maybe TRBD2 (5 bases). The CDR3 spans 16 residues. The V and J ends lost 8 bases and 3 bases respectively, with 22 bases between them. Germline V lookup: CDR1 MNHNY, CDR2 SVGAGI (reference sequence). CDR3 residues: CASRSPVGPEEETQYF. For the CDR3, the DNA is TGTGCCAGCCGCTCCCCCGTGGGTCCGGAGGAAGAGACCCAGTACTTC.

This clone was seen a few times. The rearrangement joins TRBV11-3 to TRBJ2-7, with TRBD2 identical over 10 bases. The ends lost 5 bases at V and 3 bases at J; junction bases unmatched: 10. CDR1 and CDR2 (germline): SGHNT, YENEEA. The CDR3 covers 16 residues. The CDR3 nucleotides are TGTGCCAGCAGCCCCCATACAGGGACTAGCGACTACGAGCAGTACTTC. Its translation: CASSPHTGTSDYEQYF.

The V gene is TRBV28, the J gene TRBJ2-3; D gene uncertain. The germline V gene has CDR1 MDHEN and CDR2 SYDVKM. Trimming took off 1 base at V and 1 base at J, with 24 bases between the two ends. The CDR3 spans 20 residues. The DNA of the CDR3 is TGTGCCAGCAGTTTATTGGTTGCCCCTGCTCTGAGAGCCCGCACAGATACGCAGTATTTT. Its protein is CASSLLVAPALRARTDTQYF.

This chain joins TRBV30 and TRBJ2-1; TRBD2 agrees at 12 bases. The trim removed 7 bases at V and 3 bases at J, leaving 4 bases unmatched. The CDR3 covers 14 residues. The germline V gene encodes CDR1 GTSNPN and CDR2 SVGIG (reference sequence). The CDR3 reads CASTSGSNYNEQFF. For the CDR3, the DNA is TGTGCCTCGACTAGCGGGAGTAACTACAATGAGCAGTTCTTC.

J is TRBJ2-7 and V is TRBV6-7, with D possibly being TRBD2 (7 bases). TRBV6-7 is recorded as an ORF, its role being uncertain. Trimming took off 0 bases at V and 5 bases at J, with 14 bases between the two ends. CDR3 length equals 15 residues. CDR3 sequence reads: CASSYSGGAVDEQYF. The CDR3 nucleotides are TGTGCCAGCAGTTACTCTGGGGGGGCGGTGGACGAGCAGTACTTC.

This rearrangement joins TRBV7-9 to TRBJ1-1, with 9 bases lining up with TRBD1. This CDR3 comprises 15 residues. The V gene end was trimmed by 2 bases and the J gene end by 6 bases; junction bases not matched to a gene: 7. The germline CDR1 and CDR2 sequences are SEHNR and FQNEAQ (reference sequence). The CDR3: CASSLRRDRVAEAFF. The CDR3 DNA sequence: TGTGCCAGCAGCTTAAGGCGGGACAGGGTGGCTGAAGCTTTCTTT.

This chain connects TRBV5-1 to TRBJ1-2, with 7 bases that match TRBD1. The V gene end was trimmed by 0 bases and the J gene end by 1 base; junction bases not matched to a gene: 9. Germline-derived CDR1 and CDR2 are SGHRS and YFSETQ. The CDR3 sequence is 17 residues long. CDR3 protein: CASSLGWGQPFNYGYTF. The CDR3 DNA sequence: TGCGCCAGCAGCTTGGGGTGGGGACAGCCTTTTAACTATGGCTACACCTTC.

The gene calls are TRBV10-3 and TRBJ2-1; 13 bases line up with TRBD2. CDR3 length equals 14 residues. CDR1 and CDR2 (germline): ENHRY, SYGVKD. The J segment lost 9 bases and the V segment lost 7 bases, leaving 6 bases of the junction unmatched. The CDR3 sequence: CAIIGLAGEGEQFF. For the CDR3, the DNA is TGTGCCATCATTGGACTAGCGGGAGAGGGTGAGCAGTTCTTC.

The chain recombines TRBV5-4 with TRBJ1-1; D is possibly TRBD1 (6 bases). The germline V gene encodes CDR1 SGHNT and CDR2 YYREEE (reference sequence). V lost 2 bases, J lost 6 bases, and 14 bases lay in between. CDR3 length equals 14 residues. The CDR3 DNA is TGTGCCAGCAGCTTCCGACAGGCTGGGTCTGAAGCTTTCTTT. Its translation is CASSFRQAGSEAFF.

J is TRBJ2-2 and V is TRBV18, with TRBD2 identical over 10 bases. The CDR3 is 15 residues long. J lost 5 bases, V lost 2 bases, and 2 bases had no gene match. Germline V CDR1 and CDR2: KGHSH, LQKENI. CDR3 in DNA: TGTGCCAGCTCACCAGGAGCGGGAGGGACCGGGGAGCTGTTTTTT. This translates into CASSPGAGGTGELFF.

The CDR3 is CAWSVSTGWTEAFF. The CDR3 DNA reads TGTGCCTGGAGTGTATCGACAGGATGGACTGAAGCTTTCTTT. The J gene is TRBJ1-1, the V gene TRBV30, with D possibly matching TRBD1 (6 bases). Trimming cost V 0 bases and J 5 bases, with 13 bases left between them. Germline CDR1 GTSNPN, CDR2 SVGIG (reference sequence). The CDR3 sequence is 14 residues long.

V usage is TRBV19 and J usage is TRBJ1-1; weak D call: TRBD1 (6 bases). CDR3 length equals 14 residues. Trimming removed 6 bases at V and 1 base at J, with 12 bases between. In germline, CDR1 is LNHDA, CDR2 SQIVND (reference sequence). The CDR3 is CASRGDTPNTEAFF. DNA of the CDR3: TGTGCCAGTAGAGGGGACACCCCGAACACTGAAGCTTTCTTT.

This chain connects TRBV12-2 to TRBJ1-2. TRBV12-2 is deemed a pseudogene. The CDR3 runs 12 residues. The CDR3 is CASPTWGDGYTF. The CDR3, as DNA: TGTGCAAGCCCCACCTGGGGGGACGGCTACACCTTC.

The rearrangement uses TRBV27 and TRBJ2-1, with 7 positions matching TRBD1. Germline CDR1 is MNHEY and CDR2 is SMNVEV (reference sequence). The CDR3 spans 15 residues. Losses at the gene ends were 5 bases for V and 3 bases for J; bases not matched to a gene: 7. This CDR3 reads CASSEQGTYYNEQFF. For the CDR3, the DNA is TGTGCCAGCAGTGAACAGGGGACCTACTACAATGAGCAGTTCTTC.